This T cell receptor (beta chain) came from a study of blood T cell repertoires in COVID-19. Study summary: Samples came from the United States, Italy and Spain, spanning acute and convalescent COVID-19. PBMCs, B-cell-depleted T cells, or T cells provided the cDNA or gDNA that made up the material.

CDR1 and CDR2 (germline): SGHRS, YFSETQ. The CDR3 has 14 residues. Between the trimmed V and J ends, which lost 1 base and 7 bases, there was a span of 12 bases. Authors' data handling: Researchers report that nucleated cell counts were estimated from reference gene primer amplification. Profiling relied on immunoSEQ multiplex PCR, and the TCRdb table lists in-frame clones only, not all of them. From that table come the V and J calls and clone size; the DNA was used to work out D and trimming. The sample yields some 290,000 clones, about nine tenths seen once. The Seattle patients, enrolled during active infection, were followed longitudinally.

The specimen sequenced was peripheral blood. J is TRBJ2-1 and V is TRBV5-1; a weak D match, TRBD2 (6 bases). This clonotype originated in a young woman with COVID-19, enrolled during active disease. The CDR3 coding sequence is TGCGCCAGCAGCTTGCATTCGGGGGTGAATGAGCAGTTCTTC. Its translation is CASSLHSGVNEQFF.